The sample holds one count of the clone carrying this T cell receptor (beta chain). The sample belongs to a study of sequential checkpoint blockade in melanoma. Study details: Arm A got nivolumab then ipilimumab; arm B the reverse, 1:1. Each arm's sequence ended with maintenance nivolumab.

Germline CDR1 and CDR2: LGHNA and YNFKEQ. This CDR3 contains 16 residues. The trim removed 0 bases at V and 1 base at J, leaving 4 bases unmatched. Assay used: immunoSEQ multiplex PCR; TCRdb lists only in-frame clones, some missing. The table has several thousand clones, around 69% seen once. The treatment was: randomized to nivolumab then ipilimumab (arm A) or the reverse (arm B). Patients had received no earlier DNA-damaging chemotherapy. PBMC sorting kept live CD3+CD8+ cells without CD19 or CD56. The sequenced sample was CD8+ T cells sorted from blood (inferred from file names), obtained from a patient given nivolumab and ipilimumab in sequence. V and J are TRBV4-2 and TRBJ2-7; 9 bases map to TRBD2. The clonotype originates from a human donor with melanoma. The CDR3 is CASSQDPSGESYEQYF. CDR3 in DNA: TGTGCCAGCAGCCAAGATCCTAGCGGGGAGTCCTACGAGCAGTACTTC.